This entry concerns a single T cell receptor (beta chain). Its antigen is not identified. This record belongs to a study of T cells after yellow fever vaccination. Whole-study results and caveats: The presence of abundant clonotypes contaminating from the bulk population was possible in FACS-sorted repertoires.

CDR1 MNHEY and CDR2 SVGEGT come from the germline V gene. The CDR3 has 16 amino acids. The ends lost 4 bases at V and 5 bases at J; junction bases unmatched: 10. TCRdb itself ran the 5' RACE reads through MiXCR, one entry per CDR3 protein. This sample has about 430,000 distinct CDR3 sequences; roughly 20% occur once, and the top ten carry 15% to 20%. The source of this sequence is a man between 18 and 35 years old who received the YFV17D yellow fever vaccine. The chain combines TRBV6-2 or TRBV6-3 with TRBJ2-7, with TRBD1 matching 11 bases. The source material was PBMCs, sampled before the yellow fever booster vaccination. DNA of the CDR3: TGTGCCAGCAGTTCCACAGGGACAGGGGGTCGAAACGAGCAGTACTTC. This gives the protein CASSSTGTGGRNEQYF.